Below, 7 T cell receptor beta chains from the same sample are listed, as sequenced in a study of cytomegalovirus exposure and HLA in healthy donors (dated by TCRdb to about 2017). The library was made by the immunoSEQ multiplex PCR assay. For the multiplex PCR, a mixture combining 60 forward primers for TCR Vbeta segments and 13 reverse primers for TCR Jbeta segments was used. TCRdb re-hosts the immuneACCESS table, in-frame sequences only. Its copies lack some clones; in the studies checked, an unresolved V gene accounts for under half of them, and the cause for the rest is not known. This sample holds approximately 160,000 clones; roughly four fifths were observed only once. The ten top clones hold approximately 6% of the sample. The source material was PBMCs. The receptors here all came from a man aged 30 to 45 in good health and CMV-seropositive.

This rearrangement joins TRBV5-1 to TRBJ1-1; D gene unclear. The ends were cut back, 1 base at V and 1 base at J, with 8 bases in the middle. The CDR3 has 14 amino acids. Germline values: CDR1 SGHRS, CDR2 YFSETQ. The DNA of the CDR3 is TGCGCCAGCAGCTTGATGTCACAGAACACTGAAGCTTTCTTT. Translated: CASSLMSQNTEAFF. Supplemented by reference TRBV5-1 and TRBJ1-1, the full variable domain reads KAGVTQTPRYLIKTRGQQVTLSCSPISGHRSVSWYQQTPGQGLQFLFEYFSETQRNKGNFPGRFSGRQFSNSRSEMNVSTLELGDSALYLCASSLMSQNTEAFFGQGTRLTVV.

The rearrangement joins TRBV28 to TRBJ2-1, with D perhaps TRBD2 (5 bases). CDR1 is MDHEN, CDR2 SYDVKM, per germline. This CDR3 is 12 amino acids long. V lost 3 bases and J 10 bases, leaving 10 bases between the germline ends. The CDR3 DNA follows: TGTGCCAGCAGTTTTCGGGGTAGGGAGCAGTTCTTC. Its translation is CASSFRGREQFF.

This clone was picked up a small number of times. This sequence joins TRBV6-5 and TRBJ2-7; a possible D gene is TRBD2 (5 bases). V was cut by 5 bases and J by 6 bases, with 11 bases left in between. Germline loops: CDR1 MNHEY, CDR2 SVGAGI. The CDR3 extends over 12 amino acids. The chain's CDR3 is CASSEGGSEQYF. CDR3 nucleotides: TGTGCCAGCAGTGAAGGTGGGAGCGAGCAGTACTTC.

V usage is TRBV29-1 and J usage is TRBJ1-6; tentatively, D is TRBD1 (5 bases). The V and J ends lost 0 bases and 0 bases respectively, with 18 bases between them. Germline V CDR1 and CDR2: SQVTM, ANQGSEA. The CDR3 has 19 residues. This CDR3 reads CSVEDPRQGLCSYNSPLHF. DNA for the CDR3: TGCAGCGTTGAAGATCCCCGGCAGGGACTTTGCTCCTATAATTCACCCCTCCACTTT.

The gene calls are TRBV5-4 and TRBJ2-3; D is possibly TRBD2 (5 bases). V was pared by 0 bases and J by 6 bases, with 11 bases between. Germline V gives CDR1 SGHNT, CDR2 YYREEE (reference sequence). The CDR3 is made up of 14 amino acids. The CDR3 reads CASSLGGARDTQYF. The CDR3 DNA is TGTGCCAGCAGCTTGGGGGGAGCCAGGGATACGCAGTATTTT.

The rearrangement uses TRBV2 and TRBJ1-5; D perhaps matches TRBD1 (5 bases). This CDR3 spans 13 amino acids. With 2 bases removed from V and 6 bases from J, the gap between germline ends came to 8 bases. Germline loops: CDR1 SNHLY, CDR2 FYNNEI. Here the CDR3 reads CASSEQGGQPQHF. The CDR3, as DNA: TGTGCCAGCAGTGAACAGGGCGGTCAGCCCCAGCATTTT.

The gene calls are TRBV27 and TRBJ1-5; the D gene is possibly TRBD1 (6 bases). V lost 0 bases to trimming and J lost 3 bases, with 9 bases between them. CDR3 length: 15 amino acids. The V gene's germline CDR1 is MNHEY and CDR2 SMNVEV (reference sequence). CDR3 loop: CASSLSGADNQPQHF. DNA for the CDR3: TGTGCCAGCAGTTTATCGGGGGCTGACAATCAGCCCCAGCATTTT.